The 7 T cell receptor beta chains given below trace back to one sample, sequenced in a study of tumor-infiltrating lymphocytes in oesophageal squamous cell carcinoma. TCRdb used MiXCR to reprocess the PCR reads, holding one entry per CDR3 protein. Of some 14,000 distinct CDR3 sequences listed, 50% are singletons. Sequenced: esophageal tumor tissue. These receptors all stem from a male donor with esophageal squamous cell carcinoma.

CDR3 nucleotides: TGTGCCAGCAGCTTATCTCCTACCTACGAGCAGTACTTC. Encoded protein: CASSLSPTYEQYF. The chain combines TRBV11-1 with TRBJ1-2; no reliable D call. TRBJ2-7 matches the DNA end more closely, so the J call is doubtful. The CDR3 loop spans 13 amino acids. Germline assignment: CDR1 SGHAT and CDR2 FQDESV (reference sequence).

Judged by abundance, this clonotype is medium-sized (0.01 to 0.1%). The CDR3 here is CASSSRQGSSYNEQFF. CDR3 nucleotide sequence: TGTGCCAGCAGCTCCCGACAGGGGAGTTCCTACAATGAGCAGTTCTTC. V and J are TRBV7-9 and TRBJ2-1, with TRBD1 matching 8 bases. V lost 4 bases and J lost 1; bases outside the gene matches: 6. Looked up from germline, CDR1 is SEHNR and CDR2 is FQNEAQ (reference sequence). The CDR3 loop spans 16 amino acids.

This clonotype showed up just a few times. The J gene is TRBJ2-5, the V gene TRBV12-3 or TRBV12-4; tentatively, D is TRBD1 (7 bases). The V end lost 2 bases, the J end lost 2 bases, and 12 bases lay between the germline ends. This CDR3 is 15 amino acids long. CDR3 nucleotides: TGTGCCAGCAGTTTAACCTCAGGGGGGCAAGAGACCCAGTACTTC. It yields the protein CASSLTSGGQETQYF.

This clonotype was detected a few times. The chain has TRBV14 and TRBJ2-7, with TRBD1 matching over 8 bases. V shed 8 bases, J shed 7 bases, and the junction held 16 bases outside the gene matches. This CDR3 has 15 amino acids. Germline CDR1 SGHDN, CDR2 FVKESK. CDR3 DNA sequence: TGTGCCAGCCGTCCCCAGGGGGCCCTTTACAATGAGCAGTACTTC. Protein: CASRPQGALYNEQYF.

This clonotype rates as large. The junction differs from germline at one of its ends, possibly a read error. This chain uses TRBV7-7 with TRBJ2-1, with D possibly being TRBD1 (6 bases). Germline CDR1 SSHAT, CDR2 FNYEAQ (reference sequence). The CDR3 is made up of 15 amino acids. The CDR3 spells CASSLFFAGENEQFF. CDR3 bases: TGTGCTAGCAGCTTATTTTTTGCAGGGGAAAATGAGCAGTTCTTC.

This clonotype was observed many times. V gene TRBV12-3 or TRBV12-4 combines with J gene TRBJ2-5; 7 bases align to TRBD1. The ends lost 7 bases at V and 5 bases at J; junction bases unmatched: 1. The CDR3 contains 11 residues. CDR3 region: CASKTGETQYF. CDR3 coding DNA: TGTGCCAGCAAGACAGGGGAGACCCAGTACTTC.

The chain is built from TRBV7-6 and TRBJ2-1, with 7 bases that match TRBD2. The CDR3 sequence is 16 residues long. Germline V lookup: CDR1 SGHVS, CDR2 FNYEAQ. V was clipped by 0 bases and J by 4 bases; unmatched bases: 6. This CDR3 reads CASSLARSGTYNEQFF. CDR3 in DNA: TGTGCCAGCAGCTTAGCGCGGAGCGGGACGTACAATGAGCAGTTCTTC.